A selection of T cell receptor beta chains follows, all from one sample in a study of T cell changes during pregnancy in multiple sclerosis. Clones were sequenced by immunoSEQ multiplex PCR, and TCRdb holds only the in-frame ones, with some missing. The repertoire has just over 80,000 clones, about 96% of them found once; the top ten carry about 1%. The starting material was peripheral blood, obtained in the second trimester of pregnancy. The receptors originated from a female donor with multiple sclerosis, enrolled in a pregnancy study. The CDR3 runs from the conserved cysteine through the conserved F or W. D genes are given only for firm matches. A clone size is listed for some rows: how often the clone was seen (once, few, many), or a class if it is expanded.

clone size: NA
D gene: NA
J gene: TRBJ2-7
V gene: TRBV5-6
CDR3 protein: CASSPRQLSF
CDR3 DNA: TGTGCCAGCAGCCCGCGGCAACTCAGCTTC

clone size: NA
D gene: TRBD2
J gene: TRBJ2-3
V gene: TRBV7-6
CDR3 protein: CASSRRTSGRAGTDTQYF
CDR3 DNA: TGTGCCAGCAGCCGAAGGACTAGCGGGAGGGCCGGTACAGATACGCAGTATTTT

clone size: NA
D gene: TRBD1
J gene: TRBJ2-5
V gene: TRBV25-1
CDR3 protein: CASSQGALETQYF
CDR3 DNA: TGTGCCAGCAGTCAGGGGGCTTTGGAGACCCAGTACTTC

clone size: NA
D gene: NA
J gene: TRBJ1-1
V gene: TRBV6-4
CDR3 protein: CASSWGRGTEAFF
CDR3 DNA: TGTGCCAGCAGCTGGGGGAGGGGCACTGAAGCTTTCTTT

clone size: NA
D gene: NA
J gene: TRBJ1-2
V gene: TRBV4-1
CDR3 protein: CASSPAGGANYGYTF
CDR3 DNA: TGCGCCAGCAGCCCGGCGGGGGGGGCTAACTATGGCTACACCTTC

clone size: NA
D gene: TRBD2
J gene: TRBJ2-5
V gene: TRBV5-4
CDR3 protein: CASSLGSAGGQETQYF
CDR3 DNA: TGTGCCAGCAGCTTGGGGTCCGCGGGAGGACAAGAGACCCAGTACTTC

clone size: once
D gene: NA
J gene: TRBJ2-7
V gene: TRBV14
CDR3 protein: CASSQHHRDEQYF
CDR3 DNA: TGTGCCAGCAGCCAACACCACAGGGACGAGCAGTACTTC

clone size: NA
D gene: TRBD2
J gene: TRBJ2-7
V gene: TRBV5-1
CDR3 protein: CASSRSGSSGSYEQYF
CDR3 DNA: TGCGCCAGCTCCAGGTCAGGGTCTAGCGGTTCCTACGAGCAGTACTTC

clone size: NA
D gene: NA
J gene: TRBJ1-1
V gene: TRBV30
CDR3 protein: CACWPDEAFF
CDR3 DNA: TGTGCCTGCTGGCCCGATGAAGCTTTCTTT

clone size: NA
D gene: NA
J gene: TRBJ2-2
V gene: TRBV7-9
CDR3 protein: CASSSPQSRTGELFF
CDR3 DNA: TGTGCCAGCAGCTCCCCCCAGTCGAGGACCGGGGAGCTGTTTTTT

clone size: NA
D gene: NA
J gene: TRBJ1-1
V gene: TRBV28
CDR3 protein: CASTGNTEAFF
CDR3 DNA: TGTGCCAGCACAGGTAACACTGAAGCTTTCTTT

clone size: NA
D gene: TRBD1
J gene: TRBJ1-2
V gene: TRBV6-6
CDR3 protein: CASSYAQTGMDGYTF
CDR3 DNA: TGTGCCAGCAGTTACGCCCAGACAGGGATGGATGGCTACACCTTC

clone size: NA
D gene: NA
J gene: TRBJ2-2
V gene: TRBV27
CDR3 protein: CASGQSGTGELFF
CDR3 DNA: TGTGCCAGCGGACAATCCGGCACCGGGGAGCTGTTTTTT

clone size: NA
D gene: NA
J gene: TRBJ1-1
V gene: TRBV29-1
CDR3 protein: CSVVLSESTEAFF
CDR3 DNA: TGCAGCGTTGTTCTGAGTGAATCTACTGAAGCTTTCTTT

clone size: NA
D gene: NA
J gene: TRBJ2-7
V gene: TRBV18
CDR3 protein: CASSPAAISYEQYF
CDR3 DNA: TGTGCCAGCTCACCAGCGGCCATCTCCTACGAGCAGTACTTC

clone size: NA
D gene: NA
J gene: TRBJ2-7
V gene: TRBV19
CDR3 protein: CASSITGSSYEQYF
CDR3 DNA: TGTGCCAGTAGTATAACAGGGAGCTCCTACGAGCAGTACTTC

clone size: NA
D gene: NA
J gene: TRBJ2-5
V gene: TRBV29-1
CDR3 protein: CSALGTPRETQYF
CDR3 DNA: TGCAGCGCCCTCGGGACACCACGGGAGACCCAGTACTTC

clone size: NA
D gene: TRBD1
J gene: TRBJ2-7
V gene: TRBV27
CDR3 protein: CASSFGTGSYEQYF
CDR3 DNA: TGTGCCAGCAGTTTTGGGACAGGGTCCTACGAGCAGTACTTC

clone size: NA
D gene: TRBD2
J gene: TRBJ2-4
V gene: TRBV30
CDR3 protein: CAWSVVGGGRNIQYF
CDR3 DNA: TGTGCCTGGAGTGTAGTCGGCGGGGGGCGGAACATTCAGTACTTC

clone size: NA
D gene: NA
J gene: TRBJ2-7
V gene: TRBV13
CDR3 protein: CASSLAGVVPHEQYF
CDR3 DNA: TGTGCCAGCAGCTTGGCGGGCGTGGTCCCCCACGAGCAGTACTTC